These 13 T cell receptor beta chains originate from one sample sequenced in a study of shared clonotypes between healthy human individuals (dated by TCRdb to 2020 to 2022). The library was obtained by the immunoSEQ multiplex PCR assay. The clones in this table, taken by TCRdb from immuneACCESS, are in-frame only. Not every clone is retained; where verified, under half of the shortfall comes from an unresolved V gene, and the cause of the rest is unknown. The sample includes roughly 2.2 million clones, with just over 90% observed a single time. The top ten hold about 0.39% of the sample. Sequenced input: naive CD4+ T cells from PBMCs. The sample's cell subset or site label, in plain terms: CD45RA+ positively selected. These receptors all stem from a man between 18 and 29 years old in good health. Some clones in this sample may be carry-over from other donors' samples.

This chain uses TRBV5-1 with TRBJ1-4, with D unclear. CDR1 is SGHRS and CDR2 is YFSETQ in the germline V gene. This CDR3 contains 16 residues. Between the trimmed V and J ends, which lost 4 bases and 0 bases, there was a span of 13 bases. CDR3 sequence reads: CASSLRTVATNEKLFF. As DNA, the CDR3 is TGCGCCAGCAGCCTCCGGACCGTGGCAACTAATGAAAAACTGTTTTTT.

Notes on this clone: Different DNA sequences within this sample yield the same CDR3. The V and J genes are TRBV6-5 and TRBJ1-1, with a tentative D call TRBD1 (6 bases). Germline CDR1 reads MNHEY; CDR2 reads SVGAGI. The CDR3 is 12 amino acids. V was cut by 6 bases and J by 1 base, with 6 bases left in between. Here the CDR3 reads CASSRGNTEAFF. The DNA for the CDR3 is TGTGCCAGCAGCAGGGGGAACACTGAAGCTTTCTTT.

V and J are TRBV5-4 and TRBJ2-7; the match to TRBD2 covers 16 bases. The J segment lost 2 bases and the V segment lost 1 base, leaving 6 bases of the junction unmatched. Germline CDR1 is SGHNT and CDR2 is YYREEE (reference sequence). The CDR3 runs to 18 residues. CDR3 region: CASSLLAGTSGRAYEQYF. In DNA form, the CDR3 reads TGTGCCAGCAGCTTGCTTGCCGGGACTAGCGGGAGGGCCTACGAGCAGTACTTC.

The rearrangement uses TRBV11-2 and TRBJ2-1; possibly TRBD1 or TRBD2 for D (5 bases each). This CDR3 is 14 amino acids long. V was trimmed by 6 bases and J by 6 bases, leaving 15 bases between them. Looked up from germline, CDR1 is SGHAT and CDR2 is FQNNGV. CDR3 amino acids: CASSGGDRRNEQFF. In nucleotides, the CDR3 is TGTGCCAGCAGTGGGGGAGATCGGCGCAATGAGCAGTTCTTC.

The chain links TRBV13 to TRBJ2-7, with D perhaps given as TRBD1 or TRBD2 (5 bases each). The CDR3 totals 13 residues. Germline-derived CDR1 and CDR2 are PRHDT and FYEKMQ (reference sequence). The V gene lost 6 bases and the J gene lost 3 bases, with 12 bases spanning the gap. In DNA form, the CDR3 reads TGTGCCAGCAGTGGACGGGGCATCTACGAGCAGTACTTC. As protein: CASSGRGIYEQYF.

The chain has TRBV28 and TRBJ1-2, with D perhaps matching TRBD1 (6 bases). The CDR3 totals 15 residues. CDR1 is MDHEN, CDR2 SYDVKM, per germline. Trimming removed 6 bases from V and 4 bases from J, with 18 bases in between. The CDR3 sequence: CASRTRDTSLYGYTF. As DNA, the CDR3 is TGTGCCAGCAGGACCAGGGACACCTCCCTCTATGGCTACACCTTC.

The V and J genes are TRBV30 and TRBJ1-3; D is perhaps TRBD1 (5 bases). The CDR3 length is 17 residues. V lost 4 bases and J lost 0, with 19 bases in between. Germline V gene data show CDR1 as GTSNPN and CDR2 as SVGIG (reference sequence). The CDR3 sequence: CAWTPWDSFYSGNTIYF. CDR3 sequence (DNA): TGTGCCTGGACTCCCTGGGACTCCTTCTACTCTGGAAACACCATATATTTT.

This clone was counted a single time. This rearrangement joins TRBV25-1 to TRBJ2-3, with 8 bases that match TRBD1. Germline loops: CDR1 MGHDK, CDR2 SYGVNS. The CDR3 contains 15 residues. V dropped 3 bases and J dropped 4; count of bases not matched to a gene: 6. CDR3 in amino acids: CASSDWARGPDTQYF. CDR3 in DNA: TGTGCCAGCAGTGATTGGGCCAGGGGGCCAGATACGCAGTATTTT.

V and J are TRBV10-2 and TRBJ1-4; D is uncertain. This CDR3 has 16 amino acids. Germline V gene sequence: CDR1 WSHSY, CDR2 SAAADI. The V end was cut by 6 bases, the J end by 2 bases, with 16 bases between. CDR3 protein: CASRSGTGSTNEKLFF. In nucleotides, the CDR3 is TGCGCCAGCAGGAGTGGCACGGGGTCGACTAATGAAAAACTGTTTTTT.

The genes are TRBV5-5 and TRBJ2-4; 8 bases are a match to TRBD1. CDR1 SGHKS and CDR2 YYEKEE come from the germline V gene (reference sequence). This CDR3 region has 16 residues. V was clipped by 1 base and J by 8 bases; unmatched bases: 11. The CDR3: CASSLSLRGQGDIQYF. The DNA of the CDR3 is TGTGCCAGCAGCTTGTCGCTCAGGGGGCAAGGGGACATTCAGTACTTC.

The CDR3 DNA is TGTGCCAGCACCAATAGCAACGAGCAGTACTTC. Its translation: CASTNSNEQYF. The chain couples TRBV7-8 to TRBJ2-7; D gene uncertain. This CDR3 has 11 amino acids. V dropped 7 bases and J dropped 5 bases, with 9 bases sitting between them. The germline gives CDR1 SGHVS, CDR2 FQNEAQ.

This clone has a single count. The chain has TRBV4-2 and TRBJ2-3, with D perhaps matching TRBD2 (5 bases). Trimming took 1 base from V and 2 from J, leaving 10 bases between them. From germline, CDR1 is LGHNA and CDR2 YNFKEQ. There are 15 residues in the CDR3. The chain's CDR3 is CASSQGLAATDTQYF. The CDR3 DNA sequence: TGTGCCAGCAGCCAAGGGCTAGCTGCCACAGATACGCAGTATTTT.

The DNA for the CDR3 is TGTGCCAGCAGTGAAGTCACTGGAGGCGGGGAGCTGTTTTTT. It specifies CASSEVTGGGELFF. The V and J genes are TRBV2 and TRBJ2-2; D is possibly TRBD2 (5 bases). This CDR3 has 14 amino acids. Germline V lookup: CDR1 SNHLY, CDR2 FYNNEI. V was pared by 1 base and J by 7 bases, with 10 bases between.